This T cell receptor (beta chain) appears in the sequencing data of a study of cytotoxic CD8 clonotypes in ibrutinib-treated CLL. Assay used: immunoSEQ multiplex PCR; TCRdb lists only in-frame clones, some missing. The data hold about 140,000 clones, with more than 70% observed a single time. This clone has only a few counts. Unmatched junction bases numbered 8, after V lost 4 bases and J lost 6 bases. The CDR3 is made up of 15 amino acids. CDR1 is SGHRS and CDR2 is YFSETQ in the germline V gene. Here the sequenced sample was PBMCs, taken after 36 months of ibrutinib treatment. V gene TRBV5-1 combines with J gene TRBJ1-2, with 11 bases matching TRBD1. The TCR originated in a human donor with chronic lymphocytic leukemia. CDR3 sequence (DNA): TGCGCCAGCAGCCCCGGACAGGGGGCGAGGAATGGCTACACCTTC. This encodes CASSPGQGARNGYTF.